The clone carrying this TCR beta chain was detected many times. Its specificity is not known. After removal of 4 bases from V and 10 bases from J, the junction contained 7 bases not matched to a gene. The CDR3 totals 13 residues. Individual cDNA molecules were tagged with unique molecular identifiers, the study reported. TCRdb itself ran the 5' RACE reads through MiXCR, one entry per CDR3 protein. The data contain tens of thousands of distinct CDR3 sequences, roughly 6.3% of them singletons. This sample was included in a study of early T cells in non-severe SARS-CoV-2 infection. Study-wide context: Investigators sequenced bulk RNA drawn from unsorted whole blood, and chains remained unpaired.

Overall study findings and caveats: Reliance on VDJdb matching favored anti-spike CD8 responses; private and CD4 specificities were missed.

The chain uses TRBV12-3 or TRBV12-4 and TRBJ2-1; 7 bases fit TRBD2. Input material: whole blood. The origin of this receptor is an adult who was a healthcare worker with PCR-confirmed SARS-CoV-2 infection or an uninfected control (not recorded which). For the CDR3, the DNA is TGTGCCAGCAGTTCCGGAAGCGGGGCGGAGCAGTTCTTC. As protein: CASSSGSGAEQFF.